A single T cell receptor beta chain is shown here with its context. The sample comes from a study of ipilimumab plus nivolumab after autologous stem cell transplantation. Overall study context: Median doses per patient: four or five ipilimumab, about 8 nivolumab.

The protocol was immunoSEQ multiplex PCR, while the TCRdb copy is restricted to in-frame clones and leaves out a portion. The sample lists about 12,000 clones, under 80% seen once, with 11% in the top ten. Trimming took 5 bases from V and 4 from J; bases not matched to a gene: 4. Germline lookup yields CDR1 LGHNT and CDR2 FRNRAP. This CDR3 is 15 amino acids long. The chain couples TRBV12-5 to TRBJ2-1, with 11 positions matching TRBD2. This clonotype originated in a male donor with multiple myeloma. Here the sequenced sample was PBMCs, taken in a trial of ipilimumab plus nivolumab as post-transplant consolidation. DNA for the CDR3: TGTGCTAGTGGTACGGGACTAGCGGTTTACAATGAGCAGTTCTTC. Protein product: CASGTGLAVYNEQFF. The full variable domain, rest sourced from reference TRBV12-5 and TRBJ2-1, is DARVTQTPRHKVTEMGQEVTMRCQPILGHNTVFWYRQTMMQGLELLAYFRNRAPLDDSGMPKDRFSAEMPDATLATLKIQPSEPRDSAVYFCASGTGLAVYNEQFFGPGTRLTVL.